Listed below are T cell receptor beta chains from one sample, sequenced in a study of shared clonotypes between healthy human individuals. Sequenced by immunoSEQ multiplex PCR; TCRdb stores in-frame clones only, minus some. The table includes fewer than 2.5 million clones, 93% detected once. The sequenced material came from naive CD4+ T cells from PBMCs. Source of these receptors: a man aged 18-30 years in good health. Some clones in this sample may be carry-over from other donors' samples. Both conserved end residues are part of each CDR3. The D gene is left open where the match is weak. Some rows mark clone size as missing; the rest say once, few, many or name a class of expanded clone.

NA TRBJ1-4 NA TRBV7-9 CASSLARAGKEKLFF TGTGCCAGCAGCTTAGCGCGGGCAGGGAAAGAAAAACTGTTTTTT
NA TRBJ2-5 NA TRBV18 CASSPMGNLQYF TGTGCCAGCTCACCAATGGGGAACCTCCAGTACTTC
NA TRBJ2-7 NA TRBV5-4 CASSFGSLLTPLEQYF TGTGCCAGCAGCTTTGGGTCTCTGCTTACCCCCCTCGAGCAGTACTTC
NA TRBJ1-1 NA TRBV6-5 CASSYRADTEAFF TGTGCCAGCAGTTACCGGGCGGACACTGAAGCTTTCTTT
NA TRBJ2-7 NA TRBV6-5 CASSYSTAAYEQYF TGTGCCAGCAGTTACTCGACTGCCGCCTACGAGCAGTACTTC
NA TRBJ1-4 NA TRBV7-2 CASSPGQLNEKLFF TGTGCCAGCAGCCCGGGACAACTAAACGAAAAACTGTTTTTT
NA TRBJ2-7 TRBD2 TRBV5-6 CASSSRGLAGSPSSYEQYF TGTGCCAGCAGCTCGAGAGGACTAGCGGGATCCCCGAGCTCCTACGAGCAGTACTTC
NA TRBJ2-3 TRBD2 TRBV7-7 CASSILAGGTDTQYF TGTGCCAGCAGTATTCTAGCGGGAGGAACAGATACGCAGTATTTT
NA TRBJ1-4 NA TRBV11-2 CASSPHNEKLFF TGTGCCAGCAGCCCTCATAATGAAAAACTGTTTTTT
few TRBJ2-3 NA TRBV6-5 CASSYGGEQYF TGTGCCAGCAGTTACGGCGGCGAGCAGTATTTT
NA TRBJ2-7 NA TRBV7-8 CASSLASSSSYEQYF TGTGCCAGCAGCTTAGCGTCTAGTTCCTCCTACGAGCAGTACTTC
NA TRBJ2-1 NA TRBV7-2 CASSPLIHEQFF TGTGCCAGCAGCCCCCTTATTCATGAGCAGTTCTTC
few TRBJ1-1 NA TRBV29-1 CSVLSGGNTEAFF TGCAGCGTATTATCGGGGGGGAACACTGAAGCTTTCTTT
NA TRBJ2-1 NA TRBV18 CASSSMALINEQFF TGTGCCAGCTCGTCTATGGCTCTCATCAATGAGCAGTTCTTC
NA TRBJ2-7 NA TRBV30 CAYRAVTYEQYF TGTGCCTACCGGGCAGTAACCTACGAGCAGTACTTC
NA TRBJ1-2 NA TRBV11-2 CASSSRRDSFGYTF TGTGCCAGCAGCTCCCGACGGGACTCCTTTGGCTACACCTTC
NA TRBJ2-3 TRBD2 TRBV5-1 CASSLEAGGGDTQYF TGCGCCAGCAGCTTGGAGGCGGGAGGCGGAGATACGCAGTATTTT
NA TRBJ2-3 TRBD2 TRBV5-1 CASSLGLAGGPTQYF TGCGCCAGCAGCCTAGGACTAGCGGGAGGGCCGACGCAGTATTTT
NA TRBJ2-2 TRBD2 TRBV6-1 CASSDGTTNTGELFF TGTGCCAGCAGTGACGGGACTACCAACACCGGGGAGCTGTTTTTT
NA TRBJ2-5 NA TRBV7-8 CASSFGGLGTQYF TGTGCCAGCAGCTTTGGCGGTCTGGGGACCCAGTACTTC
NA TRBJ2-3 TRBD1 TRBV7-2 CASCTGERGTDTQYF TGTGCCAGCTGTACAGGGGAGAGAGGCACAGATACGCAGTATTTT
NA TRBJ1-1 NA TRBV28 CASFPLRRNTEAFF TGTGCCAGCTTCCCCCTGAGAAGGAACACTGAAGCTTTCTTT
NA TRBJ2-5 TRBD2 TRBV2 CASSVGTSGNQETQYF TGTGCCAGCAGTGTGGGGACTAGCGGGAACCAAGAGACCCAGTACTTC
NA TRBJ2-7 TRBD2 TRBV11-2 CASSRSGGGSYEQYF TGTGCCAGCAGCCGCAGCGGCGGGGGCTCCTACGAGCAGTACTTC